The 22 T cell receptor beta chains below come from one sample, sequenced in a study of neoadjuvant anti-PD-1 for oral cavity cancer. Time point: after neoadjuvant nivolumab, at surgical resection. Profiling relied on immunoSEQ multiplex PCR, and the TCRdb table lists in-frame clones only, not all of them. The sample yields approximately 10,000 clones, roughly 64% seen once. This specimen was PBMCs, taken after nivolumab (anti-PD-1) treatment. These receptors were taken from a person aged 35 to 85 with oral cavity squamous cell carcinoma.

The chain joins TRBV11-2 to TRBJ2-7; the D is unclear. The germline CDR1 and CDR2 sequences are SGHAT and FQNNGV. Trimming left V 6 bases short and J 6 bases short, with 9 bases between. The length of the CDR3 is 11 residues. This chain's CDR3 is CASRFGVEQYF. CDR3 nucleotides: TGTGCCAGCAGGTTTGGGGTCGAGCAGTACTTC.

The V call is TRBV19, the J call TRBJ1-1, with D unclear. The CDR3 sequence is 15 residues long. Trimming stripped 3 bases from V and 3 bases from J, with 14 bases between. CDR1 is LNHDA and CDR2 is SQIVND in the germline V gene (reference sequence). CDR3 in amino acids: CASSIVGLKDTEAFF. The CDR3 nucleotides are TGTGCCAGTAGTATCGTAGGACTCAAGGACACTGAAGCTTTCTTT. The variable domain in full, with the rest retrieved from reference TRBV19 and TRBJ1-1, is DGGITQSPKYLFRKEGQNVTLSCEQNLNHDAMYWYRQDPGQGLRLIYYSQIVNDFQKGDIAEGYSVSREKKESFPLTVTSAQKNPTAFYLCASSIVGLKDTEAFFGQGTRLTVV.

J is TRBJ1-1 and V is TRBV5-5; 10 bases are a match to TRBD1. In germline, CDR1 is SGHKS, CDR2 YYEKEE (reference sequence). The CDR3 is made up of 20 amino acids. V was pared by 4 bases and J by 0 bases, with 18 bases of the junction left unmatched. DNA for the CDR3: TGTGCCAGCAGCCGCTCAACCGGGACAGGGGTCGGGAGGATGAACACTGAAGCTTTCTTT. Protein sequence: CASSRSTGTGVGRMNTEAFF.

This clone was counted only a few times. V and J are TRBV5-1 and TRBJ1-1; TRBD1 aligns across 12 bases. The CDR3 runs 17 residues. J lost 3 bases, V lost 4 bases, and 10 bases had no gene match. Germline V CDR1 and CDR2: SGHRS, YFSETQ. CDR3 DNA: TGCGCCAGCAGCGAAGGTCGGGACAGGGGGCTACACACTGAAGCTTTCTTT. Encoded protein: CASSEGRDRGLHTEAFF.

This chain links TRBV7-8 with TRBJ2-4, with D possibly being TRBD2 (6 bases). Deletions cut 5 bases from V and 0 bases from J, with 17 bases between. CDR1 and CDR2 (germline): SGHVS, FQNEAQ. The CDR3 spans 17 residues. The CDR3 DNA sequence: TGTGCCAGCAGCCCCCTTGCGGGGCGACTAGCCAAAAACATTCAGTACTTC. It codes for CASSPLAGRLAKNIQYF. The full variable domain, rest sourced from reference TRBV7-8 and TRBJ2-4, is GAGVSQSPRYKVAKRGQDVALRCDPISGHVSLFWYQQALGQGPEFLTYFQNEAQLDKSGLPSDRFFAERPEGSVSTLKIQRTQQEDSAVYLCASSPLAGRLAKNIQYFGAGTRLSVL.

DNA for the CDR3: TGTGCCAGTAGTATAGCTCCTAGCGGGATTTACGAGCAGTACTTC. Amino acid sequence: CASSIAPSGIYEQYF. The chain recombines TRBV19 with TRBJ2-7, with 9 bases that match TRBD2. The V gene end was trimmed by 1 base and the J gene end by 4 bases; junction bases not matched to a gene: 5. The germline V gene encodes CDR1 LNHDA and CDR2 SQIVND (reference sequence). This CDR3 contains 15 residues.

V and J are TRBV9 and TRBJ1-2; D is undetermined. Germline V gives CDR1 SGDLS, CDR2 YYNGEE. The CDR3 consists of 13 residues. V was clipped by 1 base and J by 2 bases, with 6 bases between them. The CDR3 coding sequence is TGTGCCAGCAGCGTAACCGAAAACTATGGCTACACCTTC. It encodes CASSVTENYGYTF.

The chain uses TRBV9 and TRBJ2-3; possibly TRBD1 for D (5 bases). CDR1 is SGDLS, CDR2 YYNGEE, per germline. The V and J ends lost 3 bases and 4 bases respectively, with 6 bases between them. CDR3 size: 12 residues. In DNA, the CDR3 is TGTGCCAGCAGCGCCAGGGCAGATACGCAGTATTTT. It translates to CASSARADTQYF.

This sequence joins TRBV4-1 and TRBJ2-3; D ambiguous. V was clipped by 0 bases and J by 7 bases, with 17 bases between them. In germline, CDR1 is MGHRA, CDR2 YSYEKL. The CDR3 totals 16 residues. CDR3 region: CASSQDTRTKLYTQYF. CDR3 DNA: TGCGCCAGCAGCCAAGATACCCGGACCAAACTATATACGCAGTATTTT.

This chain joins TRBV11-2 and TRBJ2-7, with D perhaps matching TRBD1 or TRBD2 (5 bases each). V lost 4 bases to trimming and J lost 1 base, with 8 bases between them. The CDR3 sequence is 13 residues long. The germline gives CDR1 SGHAT, CDR2 FQNNGV. CDR3 sequence (DNA): TGTGCCAGCAGCTCGGGGCTGTCCTACGAGCAGTACTTC. Protein sequence: CASSSGLSYEQYF.

This sequence joins TRBV27 and TRBJ2-7; D is tentatively TRBD1 or TRBD2 (5 bases each). CDR3 length: 15 amino acids. In germline, CDR1 is MNHEY, CDR2 SMNVEV (reference sequence). V lost 4 bases to trimming and J lost 2 bases, with 15 bases between them. In DNA, the CDR3 is TGTGCCAGCAGTTACAGGACCGGGGCAGCCTACGAGCAGTACTTC. It codes for CASSYRTGAAYEQYF.

In this sample, this clone turned up once. The chain has TRBV19 and TRBJ1-5; 10 positions match TRBD1. Germline loops: CDR1 LNHDA, CDR2 SQIVND (reference sequence). This CDR3 is 15 amino acids long. The V segment lost 6 bases and the J segment 6 bases; nucleotides outside the gene matches: 8. CDR3 loop: CASRPPGQGPQPQHF. The DNA for the CDR3 is TGTGCCAGTAGACCGCCGGGACAGGGGCCTCAGCCCCAGCATTTT.

This chain links TRBV6-5 with TRBJ1-1, with TRBD1 as a possible D gene (5 bases). Germline CDR1 reads MNHEY; CDR2 reads SVGAGI. The CDR3 totals 15 residues. Trimming left V 6 bases short and J 4 bases short, with 18 bases between. CDR3: CASSTTQLRGTEAFF. CDR3 DNA: TGTGCCAGCAGCACCACCCAACTAAGGGGCACTGAAGCTTTCTTT.

The chain carries TRBV6-1 and TRBJ2-2; 10 nucleotides line up with TRBD1. Germline V lookup: CDR1 MNHNS, CDR2 SASEGT. This CDR3 region has 15 residues. The V segment lost 6 bases and the J segment 7 bases; nucleotides outside the gene matches: 8. The CDR3 DNA sequence: TGTGCCAGCAGCCCCAGACAGGGGGCAATCGGGGAGCTGTTTTTT. It specifies CASSPRQGAIGELFF.

This clone was counted a few times. The rearrangement links TRBV28 to TRBJ2-7, with 9 bases that match TRBD1. The CDR3 loop spans 15 amino acids. J was trimmed by 7 bases and V by 2 bases; bases with no gene match: 9. Per the germline V gene, CDR1 is MDHEN and CDR2 is SYDVKM. This CDR3 reads CASSLEGTGSGEQYF. The CDR3 bases are TGTGCCAGCAGTTTAGAGGGGACAGGGTCGGGTGAGCAGTACTTC.

J is TRBJ2-5 and V is TRBV9; D call uncertain. Germline CDR1 and CDR2: SGDLS and YYNGEE. V lost 2 bases, J lost 5 bases, and 13 bases lay in between. There are 14 residues in the CDR3. The CDR3 reads CASSVLGLQETQYF. The CDR3 DNA reads TGTGCCAGCAGCGTCTTAGGTCTCCAGGAGACCCAGTACTTC.

This clone turned up a few times. The chain carries TRBV19 and TRBJ2-3; perhaps TRBD2 as D (7 bases). The V gene lost 3 bases and the J gene lost 2 bases, with 15 bases spanning the gap. Germline CDR1 and CDR2: LNHDA and SQIVND (reference sequence). This CDR3 is built from 16 residues. CDR3 in DNA: TGTGCCAGTAGTATTGGGAGCGGGACAACCACAGATACGCAGTATTTT. The encoded protein is CASSIGSGTTTDTQYF.

This chain uses TRBV9 with TRBJ2-2; a weak D match, TRBD2 (7 bases). Per germline, CDR1 SGDLS and CDR2 YYNGEE. The CDR3 loop spans 17 amino acids. The V gene lost 5 bases and the J gene lost 4 bases, with 21 bases spanning the gap. CDR3 DNA: TGTGCCAGCAGAGGGGGGGAGGGCCCCGGCATCACCGGGGAGCTGTTTTTT. It is translated as CASRGGEGPGITGELFF.

The chain recombines TRBV7-9 with TRBJ2-7; 12 positions match TRBD2. The CDR3 is made up of 17 amino acids. With V trimmed by 0 bases and J by 1 base, 4 bases remained unmatched. The germline V gene encodes CDR1 SEHNR and CDR2 FQNEAQ (reference sequence). This CDR3 is CASSLALAGGFSYEQYF. Here the CDR3 DNA reads TGTGCCAGCAGCTTAGCCCTAGCGGGGGGGTTTTCCTACGAGCAGTACTTC.

The chain combines TRBV19 with TRBJ1-1; D may be TRBD1 (5 bases). Germline loops: CDR1 LNHDA, CDR2 SQIVND (reference sequence). The CDR3 is made up of 13 amino acids. V was cut by 4 bases and J by 5 bases, with 11 bases left in between. CDR3 protein: CASSSREITEAFF. The CDR3 bases are TGTGCCAGTAGTAGCAGGGAGATAACTGAAGCTTTCTTT.

In this sample, this clone turned up a few times. The chain recombines TRBV5-4 with TRBJ1-2, with 8 bases identical to TRBD1. Germline trimming cut 4 bases from V and 1 base from J; bases unmatched to any gene: 9. The CDR3 loop spans 16 amino acids. Germline CDR1 SGHNT, CDR2 YYREEE (reference sequence). DNA for the CDR3: TGTGCCAGCAGCCCTGGGGGACAGGACATTAACTATGGCTACACCTTC. Its protein is CASSPGGQDINYGYTF.

The chain uses TRBV11-2 and TRBJ1-1; 7 bases align to TRBD1. The CDR3 totals 15 residues. The germline gives CDR1 SGHAT, CDR2 FQNNGV. J lost 2 bases, V lost 3 bases, and 6 bases had no gene match. CDR3 DNA: TGTGCCAGCAGCTTCTCGGGACAGCAAAACACTGAAGCTTTCTTT. This gives the protein CASSFSGQQNTEAFF.